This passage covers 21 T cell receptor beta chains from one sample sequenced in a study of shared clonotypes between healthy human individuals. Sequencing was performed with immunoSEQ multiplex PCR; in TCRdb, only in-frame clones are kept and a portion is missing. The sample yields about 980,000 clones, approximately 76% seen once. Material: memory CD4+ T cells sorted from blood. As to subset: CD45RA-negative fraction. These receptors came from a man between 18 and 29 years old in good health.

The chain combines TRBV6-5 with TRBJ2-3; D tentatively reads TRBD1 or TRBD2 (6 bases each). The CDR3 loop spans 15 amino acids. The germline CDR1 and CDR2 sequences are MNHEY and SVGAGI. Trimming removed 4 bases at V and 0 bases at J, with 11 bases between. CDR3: CASSSGGSSTDTQYF. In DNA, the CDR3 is TGTGCCAGCAGTTCCGGGGGCTCTAGCACAGATACGCAGTATTTT.

The CDR3 DNA reads TGTGCCAGCACCCTGAGCGGCGAGACCCAGTACTTC. It specifies CASTLSGETQYF. This chain joins TRBV7-6 and TRBJ2-5, with D possibly matching TRBD2 (5 bases). This CDR3 contains 12 residues. Trimming removed 7 bases at V and 5 bases at J, with 11 bases between. Looked up from germline, CDR1 is SGHVS and CDR2 is FNYEAQ.

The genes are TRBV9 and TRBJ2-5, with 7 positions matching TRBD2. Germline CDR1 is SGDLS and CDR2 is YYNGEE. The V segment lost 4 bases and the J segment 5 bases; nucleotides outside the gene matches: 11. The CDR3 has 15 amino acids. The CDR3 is CASSPRERGVETQYF. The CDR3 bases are TGTGCCAGCAGCCCGCGGGAGAGAGGTGTGGAGACCCAGTACTTC. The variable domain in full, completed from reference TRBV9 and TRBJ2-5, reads DSGVTQTPKHLITATGQRVTLRCSPRSGDLSVYWYQQSLDQGLQFLIQYYNGEERAKGNILERFSAQQFPDLHSELNLSSLELGDSALYFCASSPRERGVETQYFGPGTRLLVL.

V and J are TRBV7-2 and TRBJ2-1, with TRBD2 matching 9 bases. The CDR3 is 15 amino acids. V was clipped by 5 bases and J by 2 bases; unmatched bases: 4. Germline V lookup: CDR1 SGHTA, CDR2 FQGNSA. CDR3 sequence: CASSGGRGTYNEQFF. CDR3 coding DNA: TGTGCCAGCAGCGGCGGGAGGGGGACCTACAATGAGCAGTTCTTC. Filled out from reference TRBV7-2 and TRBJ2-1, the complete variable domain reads GAGVSQSPSNKVTEKGKDVELRCDPISGHTALYWYRQSLGQGLEFLIYFQGNSAPDKSGLPSDRFSAERTGGSVSTLTIQRTQQEDSAVYLCASSGGRGTYNEQFFGPGTRLTVL.

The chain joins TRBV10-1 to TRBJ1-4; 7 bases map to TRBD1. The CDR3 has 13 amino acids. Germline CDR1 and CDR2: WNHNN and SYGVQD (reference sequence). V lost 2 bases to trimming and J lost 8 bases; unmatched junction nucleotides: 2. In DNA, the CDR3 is TGCGCCAGCAGTGAGACAGGGGTCGAAAAACTGTTTTTT. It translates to CASSETGVEKLFF.

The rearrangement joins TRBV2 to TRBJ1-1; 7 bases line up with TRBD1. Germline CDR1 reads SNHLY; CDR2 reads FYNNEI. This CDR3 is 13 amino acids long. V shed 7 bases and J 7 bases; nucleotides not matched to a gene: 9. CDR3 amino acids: CASTAQGGGEAFF. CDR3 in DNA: TGTGCCAGCACCGCCCAGGGGGGCGGTGAAGCTTTCTTT. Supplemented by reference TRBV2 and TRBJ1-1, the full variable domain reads EPEVTQTPSHQVTQMGQEVILRCVPISNHLYFYWYRQILGQKVEFLVSFYNNEISEKSEIFDDQFSVERPDGSNFTLKIRSTKLEDSAMYFCASTAQGGGEAFFGQGTRLTVV.

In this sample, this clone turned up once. This CDR3 reads CASSVAGTGGPYEQYF. CDR3 nucleotides: TGTGCCAGCAGCGTAGCTGGGACAGGAGGTCCCTACGAGCAGTACTTC. The rearrangement uses TRBV9 and TRBJ2-7, with 8 bases lining up with TRBD1. V gave up 0 bases and J gave up 2 bases; unmatched junction bases: 7. The length of the CDR3 is 16 residues. Germline CDR1 SGDLS, CDR2 YYNGEE.

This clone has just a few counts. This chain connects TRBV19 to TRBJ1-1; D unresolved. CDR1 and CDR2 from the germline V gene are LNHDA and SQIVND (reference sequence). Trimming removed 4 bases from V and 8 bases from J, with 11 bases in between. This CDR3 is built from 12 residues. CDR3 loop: CASSTPWAEAFF. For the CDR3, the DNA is TGTGCCAGTAGTACCCCATGGGCCGAAGCTTTCTTT.

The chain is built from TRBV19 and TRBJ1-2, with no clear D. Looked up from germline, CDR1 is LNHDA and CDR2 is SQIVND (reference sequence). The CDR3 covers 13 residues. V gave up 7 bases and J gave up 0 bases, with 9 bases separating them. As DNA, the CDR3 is TGTGCCAGTAATGCACAGCCTAACTATGGCTACACCTTC. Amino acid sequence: CASNAQPNYGYTF. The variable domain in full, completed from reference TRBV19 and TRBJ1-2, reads DGGITQSPKYLFRKEGQNVTLSCEQNLNHDAMYWYRQDPGQGLRLIYYSQIVNDFQKGDIAEGYSVSREKKESFPLTVTSAQKNPTAFYLCASNAQPNYGYTFGSGTRLTVV.

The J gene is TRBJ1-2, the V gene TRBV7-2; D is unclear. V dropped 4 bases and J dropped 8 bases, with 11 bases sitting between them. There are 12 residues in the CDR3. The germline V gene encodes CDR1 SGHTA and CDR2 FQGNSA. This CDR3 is CASSYYSHGYTF. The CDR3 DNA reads TGTGCCAGCAGCTACTACAGTCACGGCTACACCTTC. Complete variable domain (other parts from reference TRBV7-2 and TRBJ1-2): GAGVSQSPSNKVTEKGKDVELRCDPISGHTALYWYRQSLGQGLEFLIYFQGNSAPDKSGLPSDRFSAERTGGSVSTLTIQRTQQEDSAVYLCASSYYSHGYTFGSGTRLTVV.

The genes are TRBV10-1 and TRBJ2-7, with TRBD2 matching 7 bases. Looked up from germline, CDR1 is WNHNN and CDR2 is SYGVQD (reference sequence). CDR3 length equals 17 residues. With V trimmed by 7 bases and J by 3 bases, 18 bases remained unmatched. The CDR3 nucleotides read TGCGCCAGCAATCCGATGACCTTGACCGGGAGGCACTACGAGCAGTACTTC. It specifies CASNPMTLTGRHYEQYF.

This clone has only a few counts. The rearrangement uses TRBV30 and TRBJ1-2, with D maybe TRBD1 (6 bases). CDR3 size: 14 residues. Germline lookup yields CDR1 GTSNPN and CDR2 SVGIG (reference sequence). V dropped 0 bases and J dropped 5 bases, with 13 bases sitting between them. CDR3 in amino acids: CAWSVSTGRYGYTF. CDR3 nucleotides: TGTGCCTGGAGTGTATCGACAGGCCGGTATGGCTACACCTTC.

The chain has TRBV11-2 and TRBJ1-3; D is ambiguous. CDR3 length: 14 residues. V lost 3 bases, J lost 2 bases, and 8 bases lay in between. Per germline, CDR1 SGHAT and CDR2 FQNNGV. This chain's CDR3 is CASSFVQAGNTIYF. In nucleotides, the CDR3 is TGTGCCAGCAGCTTCGTTCAGGCTGGAAACACCATATATTTT. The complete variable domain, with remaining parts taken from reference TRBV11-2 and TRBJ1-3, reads EAGVAQSPRYKIIEKRQSVAFWCNPISGHATLYWYQQILGQGPKLLIQFQNNGVVDDSQLPKDRFSAERLKGVDSTLKIQPAKLEDSAVYLCASSFVQAGNTIYFGEGSWLTVV.

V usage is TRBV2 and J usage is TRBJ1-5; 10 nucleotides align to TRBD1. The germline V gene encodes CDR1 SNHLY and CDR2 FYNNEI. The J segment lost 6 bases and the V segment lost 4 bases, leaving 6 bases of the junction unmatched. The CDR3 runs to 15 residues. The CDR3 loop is CASSGRQGALQPQHF. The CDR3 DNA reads TGTGCCAGCAGTGGACGACAGGGGGCACTTCAGCCCCAGCATTTT.

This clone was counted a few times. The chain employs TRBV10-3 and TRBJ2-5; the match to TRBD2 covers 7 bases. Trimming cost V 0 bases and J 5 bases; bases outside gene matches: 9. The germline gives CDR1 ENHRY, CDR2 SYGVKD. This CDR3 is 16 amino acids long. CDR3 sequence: CAISESGTSVGETQYF. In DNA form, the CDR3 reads TGTGCCATCAGTGAGTCTGGTACTAGCGTGGGGGAGACCCAGTACTTC.

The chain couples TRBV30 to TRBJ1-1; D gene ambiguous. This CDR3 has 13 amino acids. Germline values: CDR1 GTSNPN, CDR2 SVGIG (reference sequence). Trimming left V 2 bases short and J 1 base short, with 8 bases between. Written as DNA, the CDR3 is TGTGCCTGGAGTATAAGTCCGAACACTGAAGCTTTCTTT. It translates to CAWSISPNTEAFF. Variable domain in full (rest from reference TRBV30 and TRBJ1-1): SQTIHQWPATLVQPVGSPLSLECTVEGTSNPNLYWYRQAAGRGLQLLFYSVGIGQISSEVPQNLSASRPQDRQFILSSKKLLLSDSGFYLCAWSISPNTEAFFGQGTRLTVV.

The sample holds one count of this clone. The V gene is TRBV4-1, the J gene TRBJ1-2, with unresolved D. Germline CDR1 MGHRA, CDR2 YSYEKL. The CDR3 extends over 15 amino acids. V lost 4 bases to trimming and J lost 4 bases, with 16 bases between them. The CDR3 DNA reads TGCGCCAGCAGCCTACCGACTGGAGGATCCTATGGCTACACCTTC. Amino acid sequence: CASSLPTGGSYGYTF.

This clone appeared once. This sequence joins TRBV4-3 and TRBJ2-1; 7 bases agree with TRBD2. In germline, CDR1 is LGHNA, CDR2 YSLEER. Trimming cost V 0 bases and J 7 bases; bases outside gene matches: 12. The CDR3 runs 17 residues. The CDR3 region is CASSQEIRGGSGNEQFF. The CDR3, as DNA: TGCGCCAGCAGCCAAGAGATAAGGGGCGGGAGTGGGAATGAGCAGTTCTTC.

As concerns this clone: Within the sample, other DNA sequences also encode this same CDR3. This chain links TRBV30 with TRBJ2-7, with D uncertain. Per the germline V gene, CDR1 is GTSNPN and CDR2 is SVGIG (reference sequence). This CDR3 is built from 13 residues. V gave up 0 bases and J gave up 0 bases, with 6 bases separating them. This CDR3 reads CAWSVGNSYEQYF. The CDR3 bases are TGTGCCTGGAGTGTTGGGAACTCCTACGAGCAGTACTTC.

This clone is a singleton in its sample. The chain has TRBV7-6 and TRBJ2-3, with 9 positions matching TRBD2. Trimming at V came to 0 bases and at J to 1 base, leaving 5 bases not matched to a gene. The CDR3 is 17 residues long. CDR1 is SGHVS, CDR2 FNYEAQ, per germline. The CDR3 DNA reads TGTGCCAGCAGCTTAGCACCTAGCGGGGTCCGCACAGATACGCAGTATTTT. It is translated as CASSLAPSGVRTDTQYF.

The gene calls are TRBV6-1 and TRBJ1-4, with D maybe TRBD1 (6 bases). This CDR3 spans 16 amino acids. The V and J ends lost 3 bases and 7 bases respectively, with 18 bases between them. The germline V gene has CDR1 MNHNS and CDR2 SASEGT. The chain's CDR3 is CASSDWTEPQGEKLFF. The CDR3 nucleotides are TGTGCCAGCAGTGACTGGACAGAACCACAGGGTGAAAAACTGTTTTTT.